This entry features one T cell receptor beta chain sequence. Its antigen is not yet known. Base qualities are missing; no much larger clone stands one base away. CDR1 and CDR2 are drawn from the germline V gene (reference sequence): SGHKS, YYEKEE. Inclusive of the bounding cysteine and phenylalanine, the CDR3 is 17 residues long. Only CDR3 DNA remains: 51 bases, in frame from the first base. V is pruned by 2 bases and J by 7 bases, leaving 15 bases of the junction without a gene match. The data were taken from a study of blood T cell repertoires in COVID-19 (dated by TCRdb to the early 2020s). With respect to the entire study: Samples from collaborators originated in the United States, Italy and Spain and spanned both the acute and convalescent phases of COVID-19. The prospective study material was composed of cDNA or gDNA derived from T cells, B-cell-depleted T cells, or PBMCs. The dataset comprised deeply sampled blood TCRbeta repertoires from subjects exposed to, actively infected with, or recovered from COVID-19. A freely available public database, intended as a resource for researchers studying the immune response to SARS-CoV-2, is where the repertoires were released. The samples were drawn from the first 160 participants of the ongoing ImmuneRACE study and from 950 to 1,500 subjects provided by 6 global collaborators. Sample metadata almost always included a de-identified subject ID, COVID-19 status, age in years and sex. Where available, HLA class I and class II types were taken from metadata supplied by the sample provider and were not determined by assay-based typing. Beyond this particular receptor, the publication reports: Clinical and demographic metadata were provided uncurated, with the amount varying by source and participant.

TCRbeta CDR3 regions were amplified from genomic DNA by means of the immunoSEQ Assay, a bias-controlled multiplex PCR. In the original analysis: Nucleated cell counts per sample were estimated from amplification of reference gene primers within the assay. To quantify the absolute abundance of each unique TCRbeta CDR3 rearrangement, sequence reads were collapsed and filtered. For each sample, productive Simpson clonality was calculated as the square root of Simpson's diversity index across productive rearrangements. TCRdb mirrors the immuneACCESS table, restricted to in-frame sequences. Some clones are absent from its copies; in checked studies, under half trace to an unresolved V gene, and the reason for the others is unknown. Clonal size and the V and J genes are those of that table, whereas D and trimming came from the DNA. This sample comprises around 250,000 clones, around nine tenths of them detected only once. In total, the top ten clones hold under 9% of the sample.

Whole blood was collected in K2EDTA tubes by collaborating institutions according to the institutions' own protocols. For TCRbeta analysis, collaborator samples were shipped as frozen whole blood, as isolated PBMCs, or as DNA extracted from either sample type. Specimen: peripheral blood. The chain links TRBV5-5 with TRBJ1-5; TRBD1 aligns with 7 central bases. This sequence originates from a woman in her seventies with active or convalescent COVID-19. The CDR3 sequence is CASSFGNPTGRRQPQHF. The nucleotides read TGTGCCAGCAGCTTCGGGAATCCGACAGGGAGAAGGCAGCCCCAGCATTTT.